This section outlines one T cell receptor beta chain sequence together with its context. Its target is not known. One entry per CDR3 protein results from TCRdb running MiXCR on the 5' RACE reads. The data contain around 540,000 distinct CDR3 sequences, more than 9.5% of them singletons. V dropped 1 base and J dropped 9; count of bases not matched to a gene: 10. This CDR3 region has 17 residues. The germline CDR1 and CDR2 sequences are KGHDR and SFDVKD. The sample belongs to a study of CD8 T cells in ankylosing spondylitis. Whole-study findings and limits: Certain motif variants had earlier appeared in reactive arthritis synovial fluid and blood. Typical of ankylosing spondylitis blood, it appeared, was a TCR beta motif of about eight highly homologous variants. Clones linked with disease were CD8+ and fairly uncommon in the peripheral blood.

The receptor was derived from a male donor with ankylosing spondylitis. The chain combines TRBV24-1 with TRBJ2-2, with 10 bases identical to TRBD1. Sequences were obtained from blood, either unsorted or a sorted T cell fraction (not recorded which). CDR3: CATSDFLRQGANRELFF. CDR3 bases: TGTGCCACCAGTGATTTTCTCCGACAGGGGGCTAATAGGGAGCTGTTTTTT.